The TCR beta chain described here comes from a study of T cell changes during pregnancy in multiple sclerosis. The table came from immunoSEQ multiplex PCR; TCRdb's copy has only in-frame clones and leaves some out. The table lists roughly 62,000 clones, 80% to 90% of them singletons. Trimming removed 6 bases from V and 0 bases from J, with 12 bases in between. Germline V gene sequence: CDR1 SGHTA, CDR2 FQGTGA. The CDR3 totals 15 residues. The TCR sequence derives from a female donor with multiple sclerosis, enrolled in a pregnancy study. V and J are TRBV7-3 and TRBJ2-1; perhaps TRBD1 as D (5 bases). Source: peripheral blood, taken in the first trimester of pregnancy. For the CDR3, the DNA is TGTGCCAGCAGTCCCGACAGTAGCTCCTACAATGAGCAGTTCTTC. Protein product: CASSPDSSSYNEQFF.